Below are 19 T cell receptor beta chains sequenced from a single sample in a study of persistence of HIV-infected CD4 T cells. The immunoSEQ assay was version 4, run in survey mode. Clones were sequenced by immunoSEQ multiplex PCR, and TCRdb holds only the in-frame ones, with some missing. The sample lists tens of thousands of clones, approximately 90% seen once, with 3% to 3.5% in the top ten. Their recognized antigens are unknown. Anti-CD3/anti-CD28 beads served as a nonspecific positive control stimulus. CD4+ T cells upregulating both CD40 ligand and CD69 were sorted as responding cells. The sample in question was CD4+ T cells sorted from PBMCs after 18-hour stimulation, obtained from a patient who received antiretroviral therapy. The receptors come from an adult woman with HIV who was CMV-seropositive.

The CDR3 DNA reads as TGTGCCAGCGATAGGGGAGGAGGACGGACTGAAGCTTTCTTT. Protein: CASDRGGGRTEAFF. This chain joins TRBV19 and TRBJ1-1; D is possibly TRBD1 (5 bases). The CDR3 contains 14 residues. V was pared by 9 bases and J by 5 bases, with 19 bases between. Germline CDR1 reads LNHDA; CDR2 reads SQIVND (reference sequence).

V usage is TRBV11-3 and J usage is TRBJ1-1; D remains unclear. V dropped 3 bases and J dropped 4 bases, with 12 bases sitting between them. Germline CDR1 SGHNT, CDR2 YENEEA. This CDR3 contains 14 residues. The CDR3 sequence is CASSFKIRGTEAFF. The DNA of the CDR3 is TGTGCCAGCAGCTTCAAGATCCGGGGCACTGAAGCTTTCTTT.

The CDR3 sequence is CSVGGGAKEQYF. The CDR3 nucleotides are TGCAGCGTGGGAGGGGGGGCGAAAGAGCAGTACTTC. The chain couples TRBV29-1 to TRBJ2-7, with a tentative D call TRBD2 (7 bases). CDR3 length: 12 residues. Deletions cut 6 bases from V and 7 bases from J, with 16 bases between. Germline loops: CDR1 SQVTM, CDR2 ANQGSEA.

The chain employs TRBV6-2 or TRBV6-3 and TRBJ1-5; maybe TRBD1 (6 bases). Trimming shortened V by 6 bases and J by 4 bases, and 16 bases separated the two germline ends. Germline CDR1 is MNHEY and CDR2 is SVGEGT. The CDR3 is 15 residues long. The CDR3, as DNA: TGTGCCAGCAGCCCCGGGGGGCAGCCAAATCAGCCCCAGCATTTT. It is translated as CASSPGGQPNQPQHF.

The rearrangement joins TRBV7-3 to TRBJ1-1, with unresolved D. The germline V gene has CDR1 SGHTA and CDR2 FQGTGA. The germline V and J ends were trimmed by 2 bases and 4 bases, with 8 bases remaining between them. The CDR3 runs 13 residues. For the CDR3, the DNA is TGTGCCAGCAGCTTAGGGTTATTCACTGAAGCTTTCTTT. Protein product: CASSLGLFTEAFF.

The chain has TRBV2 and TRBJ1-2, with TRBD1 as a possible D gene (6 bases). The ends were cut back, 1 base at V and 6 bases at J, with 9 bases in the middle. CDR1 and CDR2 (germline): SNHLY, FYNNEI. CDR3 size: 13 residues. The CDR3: CASSEGTEHGYTF. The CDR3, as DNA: TGTGCCAGCAGTGAAGGGACAGAGCATGGCTACACCTTC.

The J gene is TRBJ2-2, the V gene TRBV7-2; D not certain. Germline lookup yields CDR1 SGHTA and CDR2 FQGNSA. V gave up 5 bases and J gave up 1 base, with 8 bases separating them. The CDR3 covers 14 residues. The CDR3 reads CASSPFQNTGELFF. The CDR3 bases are TGTGCCAGCAGCCCGTTTCAGAACACCGGGGAGCTGTTTTTT.

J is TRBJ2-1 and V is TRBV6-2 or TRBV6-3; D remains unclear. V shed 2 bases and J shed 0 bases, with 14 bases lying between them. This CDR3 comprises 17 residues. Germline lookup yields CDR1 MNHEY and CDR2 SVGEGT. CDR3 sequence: CASSYAISSSSYNEQFF. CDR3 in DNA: TGTGCCAGCAGTTACGCCATTTCGAGTAGCTCCTACAATGAGCAGTTCTTC.

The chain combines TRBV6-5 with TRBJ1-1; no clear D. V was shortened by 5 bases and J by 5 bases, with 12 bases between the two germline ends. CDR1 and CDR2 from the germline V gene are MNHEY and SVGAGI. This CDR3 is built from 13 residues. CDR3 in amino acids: CASSTLERTEAFF. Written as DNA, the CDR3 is TGTGCCAGCAGTACGCTGGAAAGGACTGAAGCTTTCTTT.

CDR3: CASSLSGGLGSSTDTQYF. CDR3 sequence (DNA): TGTGCCAGCAGTTTATCAGGGGGCCTAGGATCTAGCACAGATACGCAGTATTTT. The V call is TRBV28, the J call TRBJ2-3, with 8 bases lining up with TRBD1. This CDR3 has 18 amino acids. Germline CDR1 is MDHEN and CDR2 is SYDVKM. Trimming removed 1 base from V and 0 bases from J; junction bases left unmatched: 9.

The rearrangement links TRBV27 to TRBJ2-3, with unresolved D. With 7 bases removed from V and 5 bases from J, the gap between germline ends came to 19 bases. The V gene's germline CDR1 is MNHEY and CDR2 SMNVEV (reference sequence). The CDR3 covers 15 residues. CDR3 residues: CASTLRSTRGDTQYF. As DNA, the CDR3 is TGTGCCAGCACCTTAAGGTCCACCCGAGGAGATACGCAGTATTTT.

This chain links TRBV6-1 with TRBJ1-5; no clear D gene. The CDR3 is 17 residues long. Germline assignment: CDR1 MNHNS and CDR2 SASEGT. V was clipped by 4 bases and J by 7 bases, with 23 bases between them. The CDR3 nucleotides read TGTGCCAGCAGTGTTTCCGGGCCCCGGTCCTCTGGGCAGCCCCAGCATTTT. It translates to CASSVSGPRSSGQPQHF.

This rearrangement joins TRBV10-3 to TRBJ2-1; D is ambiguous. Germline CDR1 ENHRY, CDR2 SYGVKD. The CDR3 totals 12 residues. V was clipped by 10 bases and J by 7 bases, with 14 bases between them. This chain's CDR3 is CATITAENEQFF. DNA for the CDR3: TGTGCCACCATCACGGCGGAAAATGAGCAGTTCTTC.

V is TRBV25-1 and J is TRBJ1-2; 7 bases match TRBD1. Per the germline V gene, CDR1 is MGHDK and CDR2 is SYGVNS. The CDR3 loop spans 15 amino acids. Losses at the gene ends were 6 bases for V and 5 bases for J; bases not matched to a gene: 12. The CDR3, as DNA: TGTGCCAGCAGAAAGAAGGAGGGGGCGCAGTATGGCTACACCTTC. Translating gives CASRKKEGAQYGYTF.

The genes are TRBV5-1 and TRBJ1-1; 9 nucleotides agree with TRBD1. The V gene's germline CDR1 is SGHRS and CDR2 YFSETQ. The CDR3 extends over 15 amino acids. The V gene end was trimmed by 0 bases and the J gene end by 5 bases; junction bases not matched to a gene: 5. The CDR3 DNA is TGCGCCAGCAGCTTGGGGACAGGGGTTGGAACTGAAGCTTTCTTT. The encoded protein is CASSLGTGVGTEAFF.

CDR3 sequence (DNA): TGCGCCAGCAGCTCCGACAGGGCTCGGGATGAAAAACTGTTTTTT. Protein: CASSSDRARDEKLFF. V gene TRBV5-1 combines with J gene TRBJ1-4; TRBD1 aligns across 7 bases. This CDR3 contains 15 residues. The V and J ends lost 3 bases and 6 bases, in that order; junction bases with no gene match: 8. The germline V gene encodes CDR1 SGHRS and CDR2 YFSETQ. Full variable domain (rest looked up from reference TRBV5-1 and TRBJ1-4): KAGVTQTPRYLIKTRGQQVTLSCSPISGHRSVSWYQQTPGQGLQFLFEYFSETQRNKGNFPGRFSGRQFSNSRSEMNVSTLELGDSALYLCASSSDRARDEKLFFGSGTQLSVL.

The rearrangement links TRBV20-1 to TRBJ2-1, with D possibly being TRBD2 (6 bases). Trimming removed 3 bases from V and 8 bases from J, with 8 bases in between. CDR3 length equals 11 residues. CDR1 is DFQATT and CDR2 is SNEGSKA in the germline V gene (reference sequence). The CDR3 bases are TGCAGTGCTAGCCGGGACTATGAGCAGTTCTTC. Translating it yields CSASRDYEQFF.

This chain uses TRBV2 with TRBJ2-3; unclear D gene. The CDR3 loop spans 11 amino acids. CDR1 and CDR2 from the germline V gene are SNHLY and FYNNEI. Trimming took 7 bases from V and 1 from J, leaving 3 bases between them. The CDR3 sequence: CASTRTDTQYF. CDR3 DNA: TGTGCCAGCACTCGCACAGATACGCAGTATTTT.

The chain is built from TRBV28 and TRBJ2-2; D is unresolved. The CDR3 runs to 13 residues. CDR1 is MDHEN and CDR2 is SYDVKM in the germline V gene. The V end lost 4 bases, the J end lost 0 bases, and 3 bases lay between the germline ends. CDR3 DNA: TGTGCCAGCAGTTCCCCGAACACCGGGGAGCTGTTTTTT. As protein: CASSSPNTGELFF.